This T cell receptor beta chain emerged from a study of cytomegalovirus exposure and HLA in healthy donors. Study-wide results and limits: Roughly even sequencing depth across donors was the assumption behind the presence/absence analyses. Per a prior analysis, the majority of TCR beta V segments were productive roughly 90% or roughly 30% of the time. Sequences of the TCR beta chain were said to predict the HLA-A and HLA-B alleles of most subjects accurately. A later analysis showed that HLA-associated TCR beta chains had undergone more clonal expansion than equally common others.

Germline CDR1 reads SGHNT; CDR2 reads YENEEA. Trimming cost V 0 bases and J 2 bases; bases outside gene matches: 2. The CDR3 runs to 15 residues. The PCR made use of 60 Vbeta and 13 Jbeta primers. Using immunoSEQ multiplex PCR, the repertoire was profiled, and TCRdb retains in-frame clones only, with some absent. Reported are 110,000 to 150,000 clones; the ten largest clones contain roughly 2.7%. To note about this clone: Its antigen remains unidentified.

Specimen: PBMCs. The clonotype originates from a man aged 35 to 55 in good health and CMV-seronegative. The rearrangement links TRBV11-3 to TRBJ2-7; 9 nucleotides agree with TRBD1. The CDR3 nucleotides are TGTGCCAGCAGCTTAGAGGGACAGGGACCCTACGAGCAGTACTTC. As protein: CASSLEGQGPYEQYF.